These 8 T cell receptor beta chains share one sample of origin, sequenced in a study of technical replicates of blood from a few donors. Only in-frame clones appear in the TCRdb table, and some are missing; sequencing was by immunoSEQ multiplex PCR. Here the sample spans about 59,000 clones, approximately 92% being singletons. Sample: PBMCs. All receptors derive from a human donor in good health. Some clones in this sample may be carry-over from other donors' samples.

The rearrangement joins TRBV19 to TRBJ1-5; D is unclear. V shed 6 bases and J shed 0 bases, with 6 bases lying between them. Germline V gives CDR1 LNHDA, CDR2 SQIVND (reference sequence). The CDR3 consists of 13 residues. The CDR3 region is CASRAYSNQPQHF. CDR3 nucleotides: TGTGCCAGTAGGGCATATAGCAATCAGCCCCAGCATTTT.

The gene calls are TRBV5-1 and TRBJ2-5; tentatively, D is TRBD2 (6 bases). Trimming removed 3 bases from V and 5 bases from J, with 26 bases in between. The germline CDR1 and CDR2 sequences are SGHRS and YFSETQ. This CDR3 region has 18 residues. CDR3: CASSSTELRGSEGETQYF. CDR3 coding DNA: TGCGCCAGCAGCTCCACTGAGTTGCGGGGATCGGAAGGGGAGACCCAGTACTTC. The whole variable domain, filled in from reference TRBV5-1 and TRBJ2-5, reads KAGVTQTPRYLIKTRGQQVTLSCSPISGHRSVSWYQQTPGQGLQFLFEYFSETQRNKGNFPGRFSGRQFSNSRSEMNVSTLELGDSALYLCASSSTELRGSEGETQYFGPGTRLLVL.

The chain recombines TRBV7-7 with TRBJ2-1; 12 bases are shared with TRBD2. The length of the CDR3 is 15 residues. Germline V CDR1 and CDR2: SSHAT, FNYEAQ (reference sequence). The trim removed 5 bases at V and 5 bases at J, leaving 4 bases unmatched. Here the CDR3 reads CASSASGGGNNEQFF. DNA of the CDR3: TGTGCCAGCAGCGCTAGCGGGGGGGGAAACAATGAGCAGTTCTTC.

The gene calls are TRBV7-2 and TRBJ2-5; 8 nucleotides agree with TRBD2. The V and J ends lost 5 bases and 4 bases, in that order; junction bases with no gene match: 21. The CDR3 is 19 amino acids. Germline V CDR1 and CDR2: SGHTA, FQGNSA. Here the CDR3 reads CASSLEALRGAAVPETQYF. The CDR3 nucleotides are TGTGCCAGCAGCCTTGAAGCTCTGCGGGGGGCCGCGGTACCAGAGACCCAGTACTTC.

This chain links TRBV5-4 with TRBJ1-2, with D unresolved. The CDR3 extends over 13 amino acids. Per germline, CDR1 SGHNT and CDR2 YYREEE (reference sequence). Trimming took off 0 bases at V and 5 bases at J, with 8 bases between the two ends. The CDR3 reads CASSLGRQYGYTF. In DNA form, the CDR3 reads TGTGCCAGCAGCTTGGGCAGACAATATGGCTACACCTTC. The entire variable domain, with the rest obtained from reference TRBV5-4 and TRBJ1-2, is as follows: ETGVTQSPTHLIKTRGQQVTLRCSSQSGHNTVSWYQQALGQGPQFIFQYYREEENGRGNFPPRFSGLQFPNYSSELNVNALELDDSALYLCASSLGRQYGYTFGSGTRLTVV.

This CDR3 reads CASSESEGADYGYTF. CDR3 DNA: TGTGCCAGCAGTGAATCCGAGGGGGCGGACTATGGCTACACCTTC. This rearrangement joins TRBV25-1 to TRBJ1-2; 7 bases are shared with TRBD1. This CDR3 spans 15 amino acids. Germline V gene sequence: CDR1 MGHDK, CDR2 SYGVNS. The junction had 5 bases not matched to a gene; V was cut back by 1 base and J by 3 bases.

The V and J genes are TRBV5-4 and TRBJ2-4; D remains ambiguous. V lost 2 bases, J lost 4 bases, and 13 bases lay in between. The CDR3 has 15 residues. Germline V gives CDR1 SGHNT, CDR2 YYREEE (reference sequence). The CDR3 sequence is CASSFGLVGKNIQYF. CDR3 bases: TGTGCCAGCAGCTTTGGTTTAGTCGGTAAAAACATTCAGTACTTC.

This clone was counted only a few times. The chain uses TRBV6-6 and TRBJ2-5; 7 positions match TRBD2. The junction had 11 bases not matched to a gene; V was cut back by 4 bases and J by 3 bases. CDR1 is MNHNY and CDR2 is SVGAGI in the germline V gene (reference sequence). CDR3 length equals 16 residues. This chain's CDR3 is CASSSFHGLAEETQYF. For the CDR3, the DNA is TGTGCCAGCAGTTCCTTCCACGGGCTAGCGGAAGAGACCCAGTACTTC.